The next 31 T cell receptor beta chains were all read from a single sample in a study of T cells in Graves' hyperthyroidism and ophthalmopathy. Researchers amplified the TCR beta CDR3 regions from RNA transcripts. The HTBI set primed first-round TCR CDR3 RT-PCR. TCRdb reprocessed the multiplex PCR reads via MiXCR and lists one record per CDR3 protein. Here the sample spans around 520,000 distinct CDR3 sequences, about 24% being singletons. Sequencing was carried out using blood. The receptors were gathered from a woman aged 30 to 39 with Graves' ophthalmopathy.

This clonotype was picked up many times. This chain links TRBV27 with TRBJ1-1; 7 bases are a match to TRBD1. The V gene end was trimmed by 4 bases and the J gene end by 1 base; junction bases not matched to a gene: 6. Germline V gene sequence: CDR1 MNHEY, CDR2 SMNVEV (reference sequence). The CDR3 covers 15 residues. The CDR3 region is CASSSWDRKNTEAFF. CDR3 coding DNA: TGTGCCAGCAGTTCCTGGGACAGAAAGAACACTGAAGCTTTCTTT.

This clonotype has at least ten counts. The V gene is TRBV11-2, the J gene TRBJ2-5; either TRBD1 or TRBD2 may fit D (6 bases each). Germline lookup yields CDR1 SGHAT and CDR2 FQNNGV. Trimming pared 5 bases from V and 2 bases from J, leaving 12 bases between. The CDR3 loop spans 14 amino acids. CDR3 amino acids: CASSGEGGQETQYF. CDR3 nucleotide sequence: TGTGCCAGCAGCGGAGAGGGGGGACAAGAGACCCAGTACTTC.

The chain recombines TRBV12-3 or TRBV12-4 with TRBJ1-2; TRBD1 is a possible D gene (5 bases). Trimming cost V 10 bases and J 5 bases, with 17 bases left between them. The CDR3 consists of 13 residues. This CDR3 reads CATHVGGEYGYTF. The DNA of the CDR3 is TGTGCCACTCACGTTGGAGGGGAATATGGCTACACCTTC.

This clonotype has at least ten counts. The chain links TRBV2 to TRBJ1-5; D call uncertain. Germline values: CDR1 SNHLY, CDR2 FYNNEI. The CDR3 runs to 15 residues. V was clipped by 2 bases and J by 1 base, with 9 bases between them. CDR3 sequence: CASSESLGSNQPQHF. Written as DNA, the CDR3 is TGTGCCAGCAGTGAATCTTTAGGGAGCAATCAGCCCCAGCATTTT.

The rearrangement links TRBV12-5 to TRBJ1-3; D gene unclear. The CDR3 spans 15 residues. Germline CDR1 is LGHNT and CDR2 is FRNRAP. The germline V and J ends were trimmed by 5 bases and 0 bases, with 11 bases remaining between them. The DNA for the CDR3 is TGTGCTAGTGGTCTACAGCCATTCTCTGGAAACACCATATATTTT. Its translation is CASGLQPFSGNTIYF.

This clonotype has ten or more counts. The V call is TRBV29-1, the J call TRBJ1-1; a weak D match, TRBD1 (6 bases). Germline CDR1 SQVTM, CDR2 ANQGSEA. Deletions cut 5 bases from V and 2 bases from J, with 18 bases between. This CDR3 contains 15 residues. The CDR3 spells CSVSGQRGANTEAFF. CDR3 nucleotides: TGCAGCGTTTCCGGACAGAGAGGGGCAAACACTGAAGCTTTCTTT.

This clonotype was recorded a few times. The chain employs TRBV10-3 and TRBJ2-7; 7 nucleotides agree with TRBD1. The CDR3 loop spans 15 amino acids. Germline-derived CDR1 and CDR2 are ENHRY and SYGVKD. The J segment lost 1 base and the V segment lost 10 bases, leaving 13 bases of the junction unmatched. This CDR3 reads CATRQGDRDSYEQYF. As DNA, the CDR3 is TGTGCCACAAGACAGGGCGACAGAGATTCCTACGAGCAGTACTTC.

This clonotype showed up just a few times. The gene calls are TRBV6-1 and TRBJ1-1; D gene unclear. The CDR3 is 11 residues long. Germline assignment: CDR1 MNHNS and CDR2 SASEGT. Trimming took off 0 bases at V and 8 bases at J, with 4 bases between the two ends. The CDR3 region has the DNA TGTGCCAGCAGTGAAGCAGGCGAAGCTTTCTTT. This translates into CASSEAGEAFF.

This clonotype was counted at least ten times. The J gene is TRBJ2-2, the V gene TRBV20-1, with 11 nucleotides matching TRBD2. V lost 6 bases, J lost 7 bases, and 7 bases stayed unmatched. This CDR3 is 14 amino acids long. Per germline, CDR1 DFQATT and CDR2 SNEGSKA (reference sequence). CDR3 sequence reads: CSAISGGALGELFF. In DNA form, the CDR3 reads TGCAGTGCCATTAGCGGGGGGGCCCTCGGGGAGCTGTTTTTT.

The chain couples TRBV15 to TRBJ2-5, with a weak D call TRBD1 (6 bases). The CDR3 loop spans 13 amino acids. Deletions cut 0 bases from V and 5 bases from J, with 7 bases between. Germline CDR1 reads LNHNV; CDR2 reads YYDKDF (reference sequence). The CDR3 is CATSRDTGETQYF. The CDR3 DNA reads as TGTGCCACCAGCAGAGATACAGGGGAGACCCAGTACTTC.

This clonotype was seen many times. The chain employs TRBV20-1 and TRBJ1-1; 7 bases line up with TRBD1. Trimming took 6 bases from V and 3 from J; bases not matched to a gene: 4. Germline V CDR1 and CDR2: DFQATT, SNEGSKA (reference sequence). The CDR3 totals 12 residues. In nucleotides, the CDR3 is TGCAGTGCGAATACAGGGGACACTGAAGCTTTCTTT. Amino acid sequence: CSANTGDTEAFF.

This clonotype was counted only a few times. The CDR3, as DNA: TGTGCCAGCAGTTACAAAGGGGTAAAGAACACCGGGGAGCTGTTTTTT. Translating gives CASSYKGVKNTGELFF. The V and J genes are TRBV6-5 and TRBJ2-2; D might be TRBD1 (5 bases). V was clipped by 2 bases and J by 1 base, with 11 bases between them. Germline lookup yields CDR1 MNHEY and CDR2 SVGAGI. There are 16 residues in the CDR3.

This clonotype was detected ten times or more. The V and J genes are TRBV19 and TRBJ2-5; 8 bases are shared with TRBD1. V trimming: 10 bases; J trimming: 1 base; junction bases outside the gene matches: 11. The germline V gene encodes CDR1 LNHDA and CDR2 SQIVND (reference sequence). The CDR3 runs to 15 residues. The CDR3 sequence: CATARGQVPQETQYF. CDR3 nucleotide sequence: TGTGCCACCGCGCGGGGACAGGTCCCCCAAGAGACCCAGTACTTC.

The chain is built from TRBV6-1 and TRBJ2-7; tentative D call: TRBD1 (5 bases). Germline CDR1 and CDR2: MNHNS and SASEGT. This CDR3 is built from 16 residues. V lost 8 bases to trimming and J lost 2 bases, with 22 bases between them. In nucleotides, the CDR3 is TGTGCCAGCCGTCGTGTCGCGATTGCAGGGACCTACGAGCAGTACTTC. Its protein product is CASRRVAIAGTYEQYF.

This clonotype was seen ten or more times. The chain has TRBV27 and TRBJ2-7; D not certain. CDR3 length: 14 amino acids. Deletions cut 6 bases from V and 1 base from J, with 13 bases between. Germline CDR1 and CDR2: MNHEY and SMNVEV (reference sequence). CDR3: CASSSIQDSYEQYF. The CDR3 DNA reads TGTGCCAGCAGCTCCATTCAGGATTCCTACGAGCAGTACTTC.

This clonotype has more than one count but fewer than ten. The chain's CDR3 is CASSSTRQVYGYTF. The CDR3, as DNA: TGTGCCAGCAGTTCCACCAGGCAGGTCTATGGCTACACCTTC. The chain employs TRBV28 and TRBJ1-2; no definite D call. The CDR3 contains 14 residues. V was trimmed by 4 bases and J by 4 bases, leaving 13 bases between them. The V gene's germline CDR1 is MDHEN and CDR2 SYDVKM.

The chain has TRBV7-8 and TRBJ1-5; a possible D gene is TRBD1 (5 bases). Deletions cut 4 bases from V and 1 base from J, with 20 bases between. The CDR3 is made up of 18 amino acids. Germline values: CDR1 SGHVS, CDR2 FQNEAQ. The DNA for the CDR3 is TGTGCCAGCAGCTCCCCTGCGGACACCCACGGAAGCAATCAGCCCCAGCATTTT. Translating gives CASSSPADTHGSNQPQHF. The whole variable domain, remainder taken from reference TRBV7-8 and TRBJ1-5, is GAGVSQSPRYKVAKRGQDVALRCDPISGHVSLFWYQQALGQGPEFLTYFQNEAQLDKSGLPSDRFFAERPEGSVSTLKIQRTQQEDSAVYLCASSSPADTHGSNQPQHFGDGTRLSIL.

In nucleotides, the CDR3 is TGCAGCGCCCGGACTAGCACGCTGGGCGAGCAGTACTTC. Its translation is CSARTSTLGEQYF. The chain uses TRBV29-1 and TRBJ2-7; 8 nucleotides match TRBD2. The CDR3 has 13 amino acids. The germline V gene has CDR1 SQVTM and CDR2 ANQGSEA. V lost 7 bases to trimming and J lost 6 bases; unmatched junction nucleotides: 11.

At least ten counts were recorded for this clonotype. Its ends do not fully match the called genes, so a read error is possible. The rearrangement joins TRBV11-3 to TRBJ2-2; D remains unclear. Per the germline V gene, CDR1 is SGHNT and CDR2 is YENEEA. CDR3 length: 13 residues. This CDR3 reads CASSLVHTGELFF. DNA for the CDR3: TGTGCTAGCAGCTTAGTCCACACCGGGGAGCTGTTTTTT.

This clonotype was counted at least ten times. The chain combines TRBV10-3 with TRBJ2-5; weak D call: TRBD1 (6 bases). Trimming took 6 bases from V and 1 from J, leaving 12 bases between them. The germline gives CDR1 ENHRY, CDR2 SYGVKD. This CDR3 is 14 amino acids long. The CDR3 DNA sequence: TGTGCCATCAGCCCACAGGGCCTCCAAGAGACCCAGTACTTC. Encoded protein: CAISPQGLQETQYF.

The chain recombines TRBV7-2 with TRBJ1-2; possible D gene TRBD1, 6 bases. The CDR3 spans 15 residues. The V gene lost 7 bases and the J gene lost 4 bases, with 19 bases spanning the gap. CDR1 is SGHTA and CDR2 is FQGNSA in the germline V gene. The DNA for the CDR3 is TGTGCCAGCACCAAAAGCCGGGACAACCTCTATGGCTACACCTTC. Translating it yields CASTKSRDNLYGYTF.

This clonotype was found many times. The chain combines TRBV30 with TRBJ1-5; maybe TRBD1 (6 bases). CDR1 GTSNPN and CDR2 SVGIG come from the germline V gene (reference sequence). The ends were cut back, 7 bases at V and 0 bases at J, with 10 bases in the middle. CDR3 length equals 13 residues. The CDR3 DNA follows: TGTGCCTTGGACAGCTCTAGCAATCAGCCCCAGCATTTT. Its protein product is CALDSSSNQPQHF.

Many counts were recorded for this clonotype. V is TRBV11-2 and J is TRBJ2-5, with D possibly TRBD1 on 6 matching bases. The CDR3 has 13 amino acids. The germline CDR1 and CDR2 sequences are SGHAT and FQNNGV. The V and J ends lost 0 bases and 8 bases respectively, with 10 bases between them. Here the CDR3 DNA reads TGTGCCAGCAGCTTAGATCTGGGGGCCACCCAGTACTTC. The encoded protein is CASSLDLGATQYF.

In its sample, this clonotype was seen many times. The rearrangement links TRBV20-1 to TRBJ2-5; 10 bases match TRBD2. The CDR3 sequence is 14 residues long. CDR1 DFQATT and CDR2 SNEGSKA come from the germline V gene (reference sequence). J lost 3 bases, V lost 5 bases, and 6 bases had no gene match. CDR3 protein: CSAYSGGTKETQYF. Here the CDR3 DNA reads TGCAGTGCTTATAGCGGGGGGACTAAAGAGACCCAGTACTTC.

A remark on this clonotype: A much larger clone lies one base from this, so it may be a read error. The CDR3 carries no conserved terminal phenylalanine or tryptophan, so it likely arises from a read error. The CDR3 reads CSVEDGTEYGYTS. CDR3 sequence (DNA): TGCAGCGTTGAAGACGGGACAGAGTATGGCTACACCTCC. The genes are TRBV29-1 and TRBJ1-2, with 7 nucleotides matching TRBD1. The length of the CDR3 is 13 residues. The V gene end was trimmed by 0 bases and the J gene end by 5 bases; junction bases not matched to a gene: 3. Looked up from germline, CDR1 is SQVTM and CDR2 is ANQGSEA.

The chain carries TRBV15 and TRBJ2-7; 9 positions match TRBD2. The V gene's germline CDR1 is LNHNV and CDR2 YYDKDF (reference sequence). The trim removed 5 bases at V and 2 bases at J, leaving 7 bases unmatched. The CDR3 has 15 amino acids. The chain's CDR3 is CATSHSRGGAYEQYF. The CDR3 DNA reads as TGTGCCACCAGCCACTCGCGCGGGGGGGCCTACGAGCAGTACTTC.

This clonotype was seen at least ten times. This chain links TRBV27 with TRBJ1-2, with no clear D. This CDR3 has 14 residues. Between the trimmed V and J ends, which lost 3 bases and 4 bases, there was a span of 12 bases. Germline V gene lookup returns CDR1 MNHEY and CDR2 SMNVEV (reference sequence). The CDR3 is CASSFAAEGYGYTF. The CDR3 DNA follows: TGTGCCAGCAGTTTCGCGGCAGAAGGCTATGGCTACACCTTC.

The V gene is TRBV28, the J gene TRBJ2-7; 9 bases are a match to TRBD2. The CDR3 extends over 12 amino acids. After removal of 8 bases from V and 3 bases from J, the junction contained 2 bases not matched to a gene. Looked up from germline, CDR1 is MDHEN and CDR2 is SYDVKM. The DNA of the CDR3 is TGTGCCAGCGGACTAGCGTTCTACGAGCAGTACTTC. It yields the protein CASGLAFYEQYF.

The chain employs TRBV24-1 and TRBJ2-2, with TRBD2 as a possible D gene (5 bases). This CDR3 contains 15 residues. CDR1 and CDR2 (germline): KGHDR, SFDVKD. Trimming removed 5 bases from V and 5 bases from J, with 14 bases in between. The chain's CDR3 is CATSATDGNTGELFF. CDR3 bases: TGTGCCACCAGTGCCACAGACGGGAATACCGGGGAGCTGTTTTTT.

The gene calls are TRBV24-1 and TRBJ1-2; maybe TRBD1 (6 bases). The CDR3 totals 15 residues. Germline values: CDR1 KGHDR, CDR2 SFDVKD. V shed 3 bases and J shed 1 base, with 11 bases lying between them. The CDR3 sequence: CATSDPDSGNYGYTF. In nucleotides, the CDR3 is TGTGCCACCAGTGATCCGGACAGTGGTAACTATGGCTACACCTTC.

The count of this clonotype is one. The J gene is TRBJ2-5, the V gene TRBV7-2, with 9 positions matching TRBD2. Germline trimming cut 3 bases from V and 0 bases from J; bases unmatched to any gene: 2. From germline, CDR1 is SGHTA and CDR2 FQGNSA. This CDR3 is built from 15 residues. CDR3 in amino acids: CASSFRGGDQETQYF. The DNA of the CDR3 is TGTGCCAGCAGCTTCCGCGGGGGGGACCAAGAGACCCAGTACTTC.